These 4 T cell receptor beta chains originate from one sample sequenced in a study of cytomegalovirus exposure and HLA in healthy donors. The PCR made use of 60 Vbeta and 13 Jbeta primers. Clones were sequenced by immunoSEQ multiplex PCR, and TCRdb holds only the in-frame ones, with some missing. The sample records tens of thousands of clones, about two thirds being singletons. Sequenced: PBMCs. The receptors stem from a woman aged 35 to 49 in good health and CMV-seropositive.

The CDR3 DNA sequence: TGTGCCAGCAGCCGTACCGGGACAGGGGCCGGCTACACCTTC. Its protein is CASSRTGTGAGYTF. The chain employs TRBV7-2 and TRBJ1-2; 10 bases match TRBD1. The CDR3 spans 14 residues. After removal of 5 bases from V and 8 bases from J, the junction contained 8 bases not matched to a gene. From germline, CDR1 is SGHTA and CDR2 FQGNSA.

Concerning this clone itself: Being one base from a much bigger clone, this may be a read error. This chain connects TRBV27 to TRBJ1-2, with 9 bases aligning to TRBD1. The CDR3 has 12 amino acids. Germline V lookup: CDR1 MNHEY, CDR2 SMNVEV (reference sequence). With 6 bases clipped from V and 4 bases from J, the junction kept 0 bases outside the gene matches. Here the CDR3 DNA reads TGTGCCAGCAGGACAGGGGGCTATGGCTACACCTTC. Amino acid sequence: CASRTGGYGYTF.

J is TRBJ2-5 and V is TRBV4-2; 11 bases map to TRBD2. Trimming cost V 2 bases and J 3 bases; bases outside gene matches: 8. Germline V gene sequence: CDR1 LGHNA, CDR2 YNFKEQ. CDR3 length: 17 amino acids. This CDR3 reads CASSQWMSSGGEETQYF. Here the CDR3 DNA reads TGTGCCAGCAGCCAATGGATGAGTAGCGGGGGGGAAGAGACCCAGTACTTC.

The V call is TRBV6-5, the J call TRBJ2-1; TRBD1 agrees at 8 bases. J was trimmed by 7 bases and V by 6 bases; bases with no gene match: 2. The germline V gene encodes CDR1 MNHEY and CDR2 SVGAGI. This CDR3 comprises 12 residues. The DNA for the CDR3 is TGTGCCAGCAGCCGGACAGGGAATGAGCAGTTCTTC. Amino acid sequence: CASSRTGNEQFF.